What follows are 3 T cell receptor beta chains derived from one specimen sequenced in a study of shared clonotypes between healthy human individuals. The table came from immunoSEQ multiplex PCR; TCRdb's copy has only in-frame clones and leaves some out. The sample lists 950,000 to 1,100,000 clones, 70% to 80% occurring once. The sequencing sample was made of memory CD4+ T cells from PBMCs. The subset is: CD45RA-negative fraction. The receptors derive from a man aged 18 to 30 in good health. Some clones in this sample may be carry-over from other donors' samples.

This clone showed up just once. The chain is built from TRBV14 and TRBJ1-2; 9 positions match TRBD1. This CDR3 has 15 residues. The V gene end was trimmed by 0 bases and the J gene end by 4 bases; junction bases not matched to a gene: 3. CDR1 SGHDN and CDR2 FVKESK come from the germline V gene. This CDR3 is CASSQDTGGAYGYTF. The DNA of the CDR3 is TGTGCCAGCAGCCAAGATACAGGGGGCGCCTATGGCTACACCTTC. The whole variable domain, remainder taken from reference TRBV14 and TRBJ1-2, is EAGVTQFPSHSVIEKGQTVTLRCDPISGHDNLYWYRRVMGKEIKFLLHFVKESKQDESGMPNNRFLAERTGGTYSTLKVQPAELEDSGVYFCASSQDTGGAYGYTFGSGTRLTVV.

V usage is TRBV5-6 and J usage is TRBJ2-3; TRBD2 aligns across 7 bases. The V segment lost 3 bases and the J segment 1 base; nucleotides outside the gene matches: 5. Germline V gene data show CDR1 as SGHDT and CDR2 as YYEEEE. This CDR3 spans 15 amino acids. CDR3 sequence reads: CASSSASGRTDTQYF. CDR3 bases: TGTGCCAGCAGCTCAGCTAGCGGTCGCACAGATACGCAGTATTTT.

The J gene is TRBJ1-2, the V gene TRBV7-9; D remains ambiguous. The CDR3 sequence is 13 residues long. CDR1 and CDR2 from the germline V gene are SEHNR and FQNEAQ (reference sequence). Trimming cost V 5 bases and J 6 bases, with 13 bases left between them. In DNA form, the CDR3 reads TGTGCCAGCAGCGCCCATCAAGCCCATGGCTACACCTTC. It yields the protein CASSAHQAHGYTF.